This is a list of T cell receptor beta chains from one sample in a study of radiotherapy plus CTLA-4 blockade in lung cancer. TCRdb keeps only in-frame clones here, not all; method: immunoSEQ multiplex PCR. Counted here are tens of thousands of clones, roughly four fifths occurring once; the ten biggest clones make up under 3%. The starting material was peripheral blood, obtained from a patient treated with radiotherapy plus ipilimumab. All receptors derive from a human donor with non-small cell lung cancer whose response to radiotherapy plus ipilimumab could not be evaluated. The CDR3 runs from the conserved cysteine through the conserved F or W. D genes are given only for firm matches.

J gene,V gene,D gene,CDR3 protein
TRBJ2-2,TRBV7-2,TRBD2,CASSLEGGGLVGELFF
TRBJ2-6,TRBV6-1,.,CASRTSSANVLTF
TRBJ1-1,TRBV11-2,.,CASSSSLNTEAFF
TRBJ2-5,TRBV11-2,TRBD2,CASSSGVHLETQYF
TRBJ1-5,TRBV28,.,CASMGVSPHF
TRBJ2-7,TRBV6-5,.,CASSSGGRWSYEQYF
TRBJ2-1,TRBV5-4,TRBD2,CASSSGTSRDNEQFF
TRBJ2-2,TRBV7-2,TRBD2,CASSSSGAPNTGELFF
TRBJ2-1,TRBV7-3,TRBD2,CASSPHSGGANEQFF
TRBJ2-1,TRBV6-5,.,CASSRGQAYNEQFF
TRBJ2-5,TRBV2,TRBD2,CASKLGGGAGQETQYF
TRBJ2-2,TRBV11-2,TRBD2,CASSLEGVSGRIGELFF
TRBJ1-3,TRBV6-5,TRBD1,CASSLGTVGNTIYF
TRBJ2-7,TRBV5-5,.,CASSLDLAYEQYF
TRBJ2-1,TRBV30,TRBD1,CAWSQPGTAKAEQFF
TRBJ2-7,TRBV5-6,TRBD1,CASSLRRQGSYEQYF
TRBJ1-1,TRBV5-1,.,CASSLGGLGVTEAFF
TRBJ2-1,TRBV4-3,TRBD2,CASSQASGVVSYNEQFF
TRBJ1-1,TRBV4-3,.,CASSQAGSGMNTEAFF
TRBJ1-2,TRBV7-2,.,CASSTALLGGGGYTF
TRBJ2-7,TRBV5-6,.,CASQGAGVYEQYF
TRBJ1-4,TRBV19,.,CASSTRALSEKLFF
TRBJ2-1,TRBV7-8,.,CATRPGGGGYNEQFF
TRBJ1-4,TRBV28,TRBD1,CASSSQGLWSEKLFF
TRBJ1-4,TRBV5-1,.,CASSPGTPATNEKLFF
TRBJ2-7,TRBV30,.,CAWSRGGALNEQYF
TRBJ2-7,TRBV7-9,TRBD1,CASSPPGTATYEQYF
TRBJ1-2,TRBV2,TRBD1,CASSEGGTTGNYGYTF
TRBJ2-1,TRBV7-4,.,CASSLRRLYFYDEQFF
TRBJ1-2,TRBV19,.,CASSLTPLTDGYTF
TRBJ2-7,TRBV28,.,CASSSTTPHEQYF
TRBJ1-2,TRBV28,.,CASRTAAAPNYGYTF
TRBJ1-5,TRBV7-2,.,CASTPDSLSNQPQHF
TRBJ2-7,TRBV6-5,TRBD2,CASRRGLDEQYF
TRBJ2-3,TRBV9,TRBD2,CASSVGGGGTDTQYF
TRBJ2-5,TRBV4-2,TRBD2,CASSQVLASGSETQYF
TRBJ2-1,TRBV7-2,TRBD1,CASSFGTAYNEQFF
TRBJ2-3,TRBV7-2,.,CASSLRGDTDTQYF
TRBJ1-2,TRBV2,TRBD1,CASSQLQGTGGLLTYGYTF
TRBJ2-3,TRBV27,TRBD2,CASSLRLAGGPGTDTQYF
TRBJ1-2,TRBV6-1,.,CASSYSVRDGYTF
TRBJ2-7,TRBV7-8,TRBD2,CASSRPGLAGAYEQYF
TRBJ2-7,TRBV2,.,CASTQGRLNSYEQYF
TRBJ1-5,TRBV5-1,TRBD1,CASSSGGTGTQPQHF
TRBJ1-1,TRBV4-1,TRBD1,CASSLRSGTGDTEAFF
TRBJ2-7,TRBV27,.,CASSTLAQSYEQYF
TRBJ1-6,TRBV28,.,CASFRDYNSPLHF
TRBJ1-5,TRBV7-2,.,CASSLGGVLRQPQHF
TRBJ2-5,TRBV5-4,TRBD2,CASSLALAGAETQYF
TRBJ2-1,TRBV5-1,.,CASSLETLYNEQFF
TRBJ2-1,TRBV9,.,CASSAVLAPKQFF
TRBJ2-3,TRBV27,TRBD2,CASSSWLAGGLGSVDTQYF
TRBJ1-3,TRBV7-6,.,CASSLGSGIEGDTIYF
TRBJ1-1,TRBV6-1,.,CASYLNPQNTEAFF
TRBJ1-1,TRBV5-8,TRBD1,CASSQGAGKAFF